Below, 32 T cell receptor beta chains from the same sample are listed, as sequenced in a study of cytomegalovirus exposure and HLA in healthy donors. Clones were sequenced by immunoSEQ multiplex PCR, and TCRdb holds only the in-frame ones, with some missing. The table has about 95,000 clones, about 85% seen once. The material sequenced was PBMCs. The receptors come from a man aged 18-30 years in good health and CMV-seropositive.

V and J are TRBV18 and TRBJ2-7; maybe TRBD1 (6 bases). The CDR3 runs to 15 residues. The V end lost 4 bases, the J end lost 0 bases, and 13 bases lay between the germline ends. The germline V gene encodes CDR1 KGHSH and CDR2 LQKENI. The CDR3 region has the DNA TGTGCCAGCTCACAACAGGGCCGAAGCTCCTACGAGCAGTACTTC. This translates into CASSQQGRSSYEQYF. Variable domain in full (rest from reference TRBV18 and TRBJ2-7): NAGVMQNPRHLVRRRGQEARLRCSPMKGHSHVYWYRQLPEEGLKFMVYLQKENIIDESGMPKERFSAEFPKEGPSILRIQQVVRGDSAAYFCASSQQGRSSYEQYFGPGTRLTVT.

The chain has TRBV7-9 and TRBJ1-1; D gene unclear. Germline-derived CDR1 and CDR2 are SEHNR and FQNEAQ (reference sequence). The V gene lost 1 base and the J gene lost 8 bases, with 14 bases spanning the gap. This CDR3 region has 14 residues. CDR3 loop: CASSLVGGPSEAFF. CDR3 DNA sequence: TGTGCCAGCAGCTTAGTAGGCGGGCCTTCGGAAGCTTTCTTT.

This chain uses TRBV7-9 with TRBJ1-2; D is ambiguous. There are 14 residues in the CDR3. Trimming took 3 bases from V and 6 from J, leaving 14 bases between them. CDR1 is SEHNR and CDR2 is FQNEAQ in the germline V gene (reference sequence). Written as DNA, the CDR3 is TGTGCCAGCAGCTTGGGGAGCAGTCATAATGGCTACACCTTC. This codes for CASSLGSSHNGYTF.

This clone was observed a single time. The V call is TRBV7-9, the J call TRBJ1-1; TRBD1 matches at 8 bases. The CDR3 spans 15 residues. The germline V gene encodes CDR1 SEHNR and CDR2 FQNEAQ (reference sequence). V was pared by 5 bases and J by 1 base, with 6 bases of the junction left unmatched. CDR3 loop: CASSTRTGQNTEAFF. CDR3 nucleotide sequence: TGTGCCAGCAGCACGCGGACAGGGCAGAACACTGAAGCTTTCTTT.

The gene calls are TRBV7-8 and TRBJ2-7, with D perhaps TRBD2 (6 bases). Germline V gives CDR1 SGHVS, CDR2 FQNEAQ. The CDR3 runs 18 residues. Trimming took 1 base from V and 7 from J, leaving 26 bases between them. The CDR3 DNA reads TGTGCCAGCAGCTTAGGGACGGGATGGGCGGGACCTACGTTAGAGCAGTACTTC. Amino acid sequence: CASSLGTGWAGPTLEQYF. Using reference TRBV7-8 and TRBJ2-7 for the parts outside the CDR3, the full variable domain is GAGVSQSPRYKVAKRGQDVALRCDPISGHVSLFWYQQALGQGPEFLTYFQNEAQLDKSGLPSDRFFAERPEGSVSTLKIQRTQQEDSAVYLCASSLGTGWAGPTLEQYFGPGTRLTVT.

The chain has TRBV19 and TRBJ2-1, with D perhaps matching TRBD1 (6 bases). The CDR3 is 13 amino acids. Trimming cost V 3 bases and J 8 bases, with 11 bases left between them. The germline V gene encodes CDR1 LNHDA and CDR2 SQIVND (reference sequence). CDR3 residues: CASSIPQGDEQFF. CDR3 bases: TGTGCCAGTAGTATCCCACAGGGAGATGAGCAGTTCTTC.

The J gene is TRBJ1-1, the V gene TRBV14; D possibly corresponds to TRBD1 (6 bases). Germline V gives CDR1 SGHDN, CDR2 FVKESK. The CDR3 totals 12 residues. V was shortened by 3 bases and J by 6 bases, with 8 bases between the two germline ends. CDR3 amino acids: CASSHGQPEAFF. The CDR3 coding sequence is TGTGCCAGCAGCCACGGACAGCCTGAAGCTTTCTTT.

The CDR3 protein is CASSYPQDAPAYGYTF. CDR3 bases: TGTGCCAGCAGTTACCCGCAGGATGCCCCCGCGTATGGCTACACCTTC. This sequence joins TRBV6-5 and TRBJ1-2; D uncertain. The CDR3 is 16 residues long. Germline CDR1 is MNHEY and CDR2 is SVGAGI. Trimming cost V 2 bases and J 5 bases, with 18 bases left between them.

The V call is TRBV11-2, the J call TRBJ2-3; TRBD2 aligns across 16 bases. From germline, CDR1 is SGHAT and CDR2 FQNNGV. The V segment lost 8 bases and the J segment 6 bases; nucleotides outside the gene matches: 8. CDR3 length: 16 amino acids. CDR3 in amino acids: CASAGLAGGPGDTQYF. The CDR3 DNA reads as TGTGCCAGCGCGGGACTAGCGGGAGGGCCAGGGGATACGCAGTATTTT.

The chain has TRBV27 and TRBJ2-1; tentatively, D is TRBD1 (6 bases). The ends were cut back, 6 bases at V and 2 bases at J, with 11 bases in the middle. Germline loops: CDR1 MNHEY, CDR2 SMNVEV (reference sequence). The CDR3 totals 14 residues. CDR3 nucleotide sequence: TGTGCCAGCAGGAGGGGGTCGACCTACAATGAGCAGTTCTTC. It specifies CASRRGSTYNEQFF.

V usage is TRBV15 and J usage is TRBJ2-7; D possibly corresponds to TRBD2 (6 bases). The CDR3 is 13 amino acids. V dropped 0 bases and J dropped 5 bases, with 8 bases sitting between them. Germline V gene data show CDR1 as LNHNV and CDR2 as YYDKDF (reference sequence). CDR3 sequence reads: CATSRDRRDEQYF. The CDR3, as DNA: TGTGCCACCAGCAGAGATAGGAGGGACGAGCAGTACTTC.

The chain is built from TRBV5-4 and TRBJ1-1, with a weak D call TRBD1 (6 bases). The CDR3 sequence is 15 residues long. Germline V gene data show CDR1 as SGHNT and CDR2 as YYREEE (reference sequence). The ends were cut back, 2 bases at V and 3 bases at J, with 14 bases in the middle. The CDR3 region has the DNA TGTGCCAGCAGCTTTACAGGGAAAGGGGACACTGAAGCTTTCTTT. Translated: CASSFTGKGDTEAFF. Supplemented by reference TRBV5-4 and TRBJ1-1, the full variable domain reads ETGVTQSPTHLIKTRGQQVTLRCSSQSGHNTVSWYQQALGQGPQFIFQYYREEENGRGNFPPRFSGLQFPNYSSELNVNALELDDSALYLCASSFTGKGDTEAFFGQGTRLTVV.

The chain joins TRBV6-1 to TRBJ2-7, with D perhaps TRBD1 (6 bases). This CDR3 has 17 amino acids. Germline CDR1 reads MNHNS; CDR2 reads SASEGT. V lost 3 bases, J lost 1 base, and 19 bases lay in between. CDR3 sequence: CASSDFFVRGNSYEQYF. The DNA for the CDR3 is TGTGCCAGCAGTGATTTTTTCGTCAGGGGAAATTCCTACGAGCAGTACTTC.

The rearrangement joins TRBV7-8 to TRBJ1-5; D might be TRBD1 (6 bases). CDR3 length: 15 amino acids. Trimming pared 9 bases from V and 2 bases from J, leaving 17 bases between. In germline, CDR1 is SGHVS, CDR2 FQNEAQ. In nucleotides, the CDR3 is TGTGCCAGTAAAGGGGGGGTTTTAGGCAATCAGCCCCAGCATTTT. Translating it yields CASKGGVLGNQPQHF.

V gene TRBV29-1 combines with J gene TRBJ2-1; perhaps TRBD2 as D (6 bases). Germline lookup yields CDR1 SQVTM and CDR2 ANQGSEA. Trimming pared 4 bases from V and 2 bases from J, leaving 12 bases between. The CDR3 length is 14 residues. In DNA form, the CDR3 reads TGCAGCGTTGTAGTGGGAGGCACCTACAATGAGCAGTTCTTC. Amino acids: CSVVVGGTYNEQFF.

V is TRBV4-2 and J is TRBJ2-1; D uncertain. Per the germline V gene, CDR1 is LGHNA and CDR2 is YNFKEQ. The CDR3 runs to 15 residues. Trimming took off 1 base at V and 0 bases at J, with 7 bases between the two ends. This chain's CDR3 is CASSQGSSSYNEQFF. The DNA of the CDR3 is TGTGCCAGCAGCCAAGGGTCGAGCTCCTACAATGAGCAGTTCTTC.

In this sample, this clone turned up once. The V call is TRBV27, the J call TRBJ2-2, with D possibly matching TRBD1 (8 bases). Trimming cost V 5 bases and J 3 bases, with 22 bases left between them. The CDR3 contains 18 residues. The germline gives CDR1 MNHEY, CDR2 SMNVEV (reference sequence). The CDR3 protein is CASSLTGQGGSYTGELFF. CDR3 nucleotide sequence: TGTGCCAGCAGTCTAACAGGACAGGGAGGGTCGTACACCGGGGAGCTGTTTTTT.

The J gene is TRBJ1-5, the V gene TRBV19; tentatively, D is TRBD1 (6 bases). CDR3 length: 14 residues. Trimming took off 10 bases at V and 2 bases at J, with 15 bases between the two ends. Germline V CDR1 and CDR2: LNHDA, SQIVND (reference sequence). The CDR3 DNA reads as TGTGCCACCCAACAGGGTTCGGGCAATCAGCCCCAGCATTTT. The encoded protein is CATQQGSGNQPQHF.

The J gene is TRBJ1-2, the V gene TRBV28, with 8 bases fitting TRBD1. Per the germline V gene, CDR1 is MDHEN and CDR2 is SYDVKM. The CDR3 consists of 15 residues. V was pared by 9 bases and J by 4 bases, with 13 bases of the junction left unmatched. The CDR3 here is CASSQGVDMGYGYTF. The CDR3 nucleotides are TGTGCCAGTTCACAGGGGGTGGATATGGGCTATGGCTACACCTTC.

J is TRBJ2-2 and V is TRBV6-1; 7 bases are a match to TRBD1. Germline assignment: CDR1 MNHNS and CDR2 SASEGT. The CDR3 loop spans 15 amino acids. V lost 6 bases and J lost 1; bases outside the gene matches: 5. The DNA for the CDR3 is TGTGCCAGCAGGTCCGGGACAGAGAACACCGGGGAGCTGTTTTTT. Translating it yields CASRSGTENTGELFF.

The rearrangement uses TRBV7-8 and TRBJ1-5; D unclear. Trimming shortened V by 1 base and J by 6 bases, and 4 bases separated the two germline ends. The CDR3 has 12 amino acids. Germline-derived CDR1 and CDR2 are SGHVS and FQNEAQ. Written as DNA, the CDR3 is TGTGCCAGCAGCTTAGGTAGTCAGCCCCAGCATTTT. It translates to CASSLGSQPQHF.

The chain carries TRBV29-1 and TRBJ1-2; TRBD1 matches at 8 bases. CDR1 is SQVTM, CDR2 ANQGSEA, per germline. This CDR3 spans 12 amino acids. Losses at the gene ends were 2 bases for V and 8 bases for J; bases not matched to a gene: 4. The CDR3 sequence: CSVERTGLGYTF. DNA of the CDR3: TGCAGCGTTGAAAGGACAGGGTTAGGCTACACCTTC. The full variable domain, completed using reference TRBV29-1 and TRBJ1-2, is SAVISQKPSRDICQRGTSLTIQCQVDSQVTMMFWYRQQPGQSLTLIATANQGSEATYESGFVIDKFPISRPNLTFSTLTVSNMSPEDSSIYLCSVERTGLGYTFGSGTRLTVV.

The chain employs TRBV28 and TRBJ2-7; perhaps TRBD1 as D (7 bases). Germline V gives CDR1 MDHEN, CDR2 SYDVKM. The CDR3 extends over 16 amino acids. Trimming stripped 7 bases from V and 2 bases from J, with 21 bases between. The CDR3 nucleotides read TGTGCCAGCACCCCAACCAGGGGGGCGCTGCCCTACGAGCAGTACGTC. Amino acid sequence: CASTPTRGALPYEQYV.

V gene TRBV30 combines with J gene TRBJ1-2; no clear D. V was clipped by 2 bases and J by 1 base, with 14 bases between them. Germline V lookup: CDR1 GTSNPN, CDR2 SVGIG (reference sequence). The CDR3 totals 15 residues. The CDR3 reads CAWSHPERYNYGYTF. In DNA form, the CDR3 reads TGTGCCTGGAGTCACCCCGAACGGTATAACTATGGCTACACCTTC.

With regard to this clone: At one end, the junction sequence differs from germline, possibly due to a read error. The chain couples TRBV5-1 to TRBJ2-1; D possibly corresponds to TRBD2 (5 bases). The length of the CDR3 is 14 residues. Germline-derived CDR1 and CDR2 are SGHRS and YFSETQ. The CDR3 here is CASSLADSNNEQFF. The CDR3 coding sequence is TGCGCCAGCAGCTTGGCGGACTCCAACAATGAGCAGTTCTTC. Based on the CDR3 plus reference TRBV5-1 and TRBJ2-1, the full variable domain is KAGVTQTPRYLIKTRGQQVTLSCSPISGHRSVSWYQQTPGQGLQFLFEYFSETQRNKGNFPGRFSGRQFSNSRSEMNVSTLELGDSALYLCASSLADSNNEQFFGPGTRLTVL.

Concerning this clone: A read error may produce the germline difference seen at one junction end. This chain connects TRBV2 to TRBJ1-5; TRBD1 aligns across 7 bases. This CDR3 has 15 residues. Germline V gives CDR1 SNHLY, CDR2 FYNNEI. This CDR3 reads CASSEEGQANKPQHF. The CDR3 DNA reads TGTGCCAGCAGTGAAGAAGGACAGGCCAATAAGCCCCAGCATTTT.

This rearrangement joins TRBV27 to TRBJ1-2; D may be TRBD1 (5 bases). The germline V gene has CDR1 MNHEY and CDR2 SMNVEV (reference sequence). The CDR3 has 11 residues. V lost 4 bases and J 5 bases, leaving 5 bases between the germline ends. CDR3 sequence (DNA): TGTGCCAGCAGTTCAGGGTATGGCTACACCTTC. Amino acids: CASSSGYGYTF.

The chain recombines TRBV9 with TRBJ1-2; 11 nucleotides align to TRBD1. The CDR3 totals 16 residues. Trimming cost V 4 bases and J 8 bases; bases outside gene matches: 13. CDR1 and CDR2 from the germline V gene are SGDLS and YYNGEE. The DNA of the CDR3 is TGTGCCAGCAGCCCTCGTTGGGGACAGGGGGTTAACGGCTACACCTTC. Its protein product is CASSPRWGQGVNGYTF.

This clone was seen a single time. The chain combines TRBV5-1 with TRBJ2-2; 7 positions agree with TRBD2. The CDR3 consists of 15 residues. Germline lookup yields CDR1 SGHRS and CDR2 YFSETQ. With 3 bases clipped from V and 1 base from J, the junction kept 3 bases outside the gene matches. In DNA, the CDR3 is TGCGCCAGCAGCTGGGAGGGCAGGAACACCGGGGAGCTGTTTTTT. It yields the protein CASSWEGRNTGELFF.

This clone has more than one count but fewer than ten. J is TRBJ2-1 and V is TRBV10-1; possibly TRBD2 for D (6 bases). The germline gives CDR1 WNHNN, CDR2 SYGVQD (reference sequence). Trimming took off 8 bases at V and 9 bases at J, with 11 bases between the two ends. The CDR3 runs 11 residues. CDR3 sequence reads: CASGTFGEQFF. The CDR3 region has the DNA TGCGCCAGCGGGACTTTTGGTGAGCAGTTCTTC.

This CDR3 is CASSFPRTGILSGYTF. For the CDR3, the DNA is TGTGCCAGCAGCTTCCCCCGGACAGGGATACTTAGCGGCTACACCTTC. This chain links TRBV5-8 with TRBJ1-2; 8 bases are a match to TRBD1. CDR1 and CDR2 from the germline V gene are SGHTS and YDEGEE. V trimming: 2 bases; J trimming: 8 bases; junction bases outside the gene matches: 14. CDR3 length: 16 residues. The entire variable domain, with the rest obtained from reference TRBV5-8 and TRBJ1-2, is as follows: EAGVTQSPTHLIKTRGQQATLRCSPISGHTSVYWYQQALGLGLQFLLWYDEGEERNRGNFPPRFSGRQFPNYSSELNVNALELEDSALYLCASSFPRTGILSGYTFGSGTRLTVV.

This chain uses TRBV4-1 with TRBJ2-3, with D tentatively TRBD2 (7 bases). The germline V gene encodes CDR1 MGHRA and CDR2 YSYEKL. This CDR3 has 15 amino acids. Trimming pared 0 bases from V and 7 bases from J, leaving 14 bases between. The CDR3 protein is CASSQDWGGRNTQYF. DNA for the CDR3: TGCGCCAGCAGCCAAGATTGGGGGGGGCGCAATACGCAGTATTTT.